The next 13 T cell receptor beta chains were all read from a single sample in a study of blood T cells in healthy people across ages. A sample-barcoded 5' primer and a J-beta primer mix were used in a second PCR of roughly 7 to 11 cycles. TCRdb reanalysed the 5' RACE reads using MiXCR and keeps one entry per CDR3 protein. The sample records hundreds of thousands of distinct CDR3 sequences, around 50% being singletons. The sample comprised blood. The source is a man aged 40-49 years in good health.

CDR3 sequence (DNA): TGCGCCAGCAGCCAACTGGGACGACTCACGAGACAGAAAGGTTCACCCCTCCACTTT. It is translated as CASSQLGRLTRQKGSPLHF. The chain recombines TRBV4-1 with TRBJ1-6, with a tentative D call TRBD1 (5 bases). CDR3 size: 19 residues. Trimming pared 2 bases from V and 9 bases from J, leaving 26 bases between. Germline V lookup: CDR1 MGHRA, CDR2 YSYEKL.

Comments on this clonotype: As the CDR3 is not closed by the conserved phenylalanine or tryptophan, this likely results from a read error. This sequence joins TRBV4-1 and TRBJ2-5, with no clear D. The CDR3 is 13 residues long. Trimming cost V 2 bases and J 4 bases, with 8 bases left between them. Per germline, CDR1 MGHRA and CDR2 YSYEKL. The CDR3 DNA reads as TGCGCCAGCAGCCAACCTAGAGGAGAGACCCAGTACTGC. Translated, it gives CASSQPRGETQYC.

This rearrangement joins TRBV12-3 or TRBV12-4 to TRBJ2-4; D unclear. V was trimmed by 5 bases and J by 0 bases, leaving 26 bases between them. The length of the CDR3 is 20 residues. CDR3 coding DNA: TGTGCCAGCAGTCCGCCGCAGCCCGTATGGGCCGTAATAGCCAAAAACATTCAGTACTTC. Protein: CASSPPQPVWAVIAKNIQYF.

The CDR3 nucleotides are TGTGCCAGCATCCTATCGGGACTAGCGGGTGACAATGAGCAGTTCTTC. Translated: CASILSGLAGDNEQFF. The chain recombines TRBV12-3 or TRBV12-4 with TRBJ2-1; 12 positions agree with TRBD2. V was clipped by 7 bases and J by 5 bases; unmatched bases: 9. The length of the CDR3 is 16 residues.

This clonotype was found a few times. This chain connects TRBV6-6 to TRBJ2-1, with D unresolved. The germline V and J ends were trimmed by 0 bases and 3 bases, with 6 bases remaining between them. Germline assignment: CDR1 MNHNY and CDR2 SVGAGI (reference sequence). CDR3 length equals 14 residues. The CDR3 DNA follows: TGTGCCAGCAGTTACTCGAGGATCTACAATGAGCAGTTCTTC. It yields the protein CASSYSRIYNEQFF.

This clonotype was observed once. The V and J genes are TRBV10-3 and TRBJ2-7; 7 positions agree with TRBD1. The V segment lost 7 bases and the J segment 3 bases; nucleotides outside the gene matches: 9. The CDR3 extends over 14 amino acids. Germline CDR1 ENHRY, CDR2 SYGVKD. The CDR3 bases are TGTGCCATCAATCCGGGACAGTCAAACTACGAGCAGTACTTC. This encodes CAINPGQSNYEQYF.

The chain couples TRBV6-4 to TRBJ1-2; weak D call: TRBD1 (5 bases). Trimming took 2 bases from V and 8 from J, leaving 12 bases between them. CDR3 length equals 13 residues. Germline V CDR1 and CDR2: MRHNA, SNTAGT. The chain's CDR3 is CASSDTREGGYTF. DNA for the CDR3: TGTGCCAGCAGTGACACTCGAGAGGGGGGCTACACCTTC.

V gene TRBV7-2 combines with J gene TRBJ2-1; TRBD1 might be the D (6 bases). V was pared by 5 bases and J by 14 bases, with 19 bases between. The CDR3 is made up of 13 amino acids. CDR1 SGHTA and CDR2 FQGNSA come from the germline V gene. The CDR3 DNA sequence: TGTGCCAGCAGCCCTAGAGGACAGCTTGTGGAGTTCTTC. This sequence encodes CASSPRGQLVEFF.

CDR3 loop: CAISDVEVGPNTGELFF. DNA of the CDR3: TGTGCCATCAGTGACGTGGAGGTCGGACCGAACACCGGGGAGCTGTTTTTT. This sequence joins TRBV10-3 and TRBJ2-2; D might be TRBD2 (5 bases). The CDR3 covers 17 residues. Between the trimmed V and J ends, which lost 3 bases and 0 bases, there was a span of 14 bases. Per the germline V gene, CDR1 is ENHRY and CDR2 is SYGVKD.

The J gene is TRBJ2-7, the V gene TRBV9; D remains ambiguous. CDR1 and CDR2 from the germline V gene are SGDLS and YYNGEE. Trimming stripped 0 bases from V and 0 bases from J, with 10 bases between. The CDR3 has 15 residues. CDR3 region: CASSVEPQDSYEQYF. DNA of the CDR3: TGTGCCAGCAGCGTAGAGCCCCAAGACTCCTACGAGCAGTACTTC.

The V call is TRBV5-1, the J call TRBJ2-5, with D unresolved. V shed 6 bases and J shed 0 bases, with 18 bases lying between them. Germline V gene lookup returns CDR1 SGHRS and CDR2 YFSETQ. The CDR3 extends over 16 amino acids. The CDR3 spells CASTRESVVYQETQYF. CDR3 sequence (DNA): TGCGCCAGCACGCGTGAGTCTGTGGTGTACCAAGAGACCCAGTACTTC.

The gene calls are TRBV29-1 and TRBJ1-2, with D tentatively TRBD1 (6 bases). The germline gives CDR1 SQVTM, CDR2 ANQGSEA. The CDR3 is 14 residues long. V lost 5 bases and J lost 1, with 14 bases in between. Here the CDR3 reads CSVIDRPNNYGYTF. The CDR3 region has the DNA TGCAGCGTTATCGACAGGCCCAATAACTATGGCTACACCTTC.

This clonotype was seen a handful of times. The chain is built from TRBV18 and TRBJ2-5; D is uncertain. Germline lookup yields CDR1 KGHSH and CDR2 LQKENI. Trimming took off 3 bases at V and 4 bases at J, with 6 bases between the two ends. The CDR3 has 12 residues. The CDR3 DNA reads as TGTGCCAGCTCACCTCGGACAGAGACCCAGTACTTC. This encodes CASSPRTETQYF.